A selection of T cell receptor beta chains follows, all from one sample in a study of T cell responses to AZD1222 COVID-19 vaccine. Generated by immunoSEQ multiplex PCR, the TCRdb table keeps only in-frame clones and is missing some. The sample holds 150,000 to 200,000 clones, approximately 86% seen once. Source: peripheral blood, taken 28 days after the second AZD1222 dose. All receptors derive from an adult who received the AZD1222 COVID-19 vaccine. Each CDR3 is given with its conserved first and last residue. A D gene is named only where the DNA matches it firmly. Rows may omit the clone size; those that give it use once, few, many or a size class.

TRBJ1-6,TRBV6-5,TRBD1,once,14,CASNQRDRDSPLHF,TGTGCCAGCAACCAACGGGACAGGGATTCACCCCTCCACTTT
TRBJ2-7,TRBV7-2,TRBD1,few,15,CASRNNRGAGDEQYF,TGTGCCAGCAGAAACAACAGGGGCGCCGGAGACGAGCAGTACTTC
TRBJ2-6,TRBV7-9,NA,NA,12,CASSGGANVLTF,TGTGCCAGCAGTGGGGGGGCCAACGTCCTGACTTTC
TRBJ1-5,TRBV10-2,TRBD1,NA,15,CASSEAGGSNQPQHF,TGCGCCAGCAGCGAAGCAGGGGGCTCCAATCAGCCCCAGCATTTT
TRBJ2-3,TRBV14,TRBD1,once,16,CASSLITGGGADTQYF,TGTGCCAGCAGCCTTATTACAGGGGGCGGCGCAGATACGCAGTATTTT
TRBJ2-7,TRBV20-1,NA,NA,13,CSASPDSRYEQYF,TGCAGTGCTAGTCCCGACAGTCGCTACGAGCAGTACTTC
TRBJ2-1,TRBV19,NA,once,16,CASSRVRGSSYNEQFF,TGTGCCAGTAGCCGGGTTCGGGGAAGCTCCTACAATGAGCAGTTCTTC
TRBJ2-3,TRBV7-2,TRBD2,NA,16,CASSALAGAVTDTQYF,TGTGCCAGCAGCGCCCTAGCGGGGGCTGTGACGGATACGCAGTATTTT
TRBJ2-1,TRBV29-1,TRBD2,NA,14,CSVQRSGGYNEQFF,TGCAGCGTTCAAAGGAGCGGGGGGTACAATGAGCAGTTCTTC
TRBJ1-1,TRBV2,NA,few,11,CASRRDLIAFF,TGTGCCAGCCGCCGGGACCTCATAGCTTTCTTT
TRBJ2-5,TRBV9,TRBD2,NA,16,CASSGGLAGGRETQYF,TGTGCCAGCAGCGGAGGACTAGCGGGGGGGCGGGAGACCCAGTACTTC
TRBJ1-2,TRBV5-1,NA,NA,12,CASSTTGDGYTF,TGCGCCAGCTCCACGACAGGAGATGGCTACACCTTC
TRBJ1-4,TRBV6-1,TRBD1,NA,14,CASSEGTGWEKLFF,TGTGCCAGCAGTGAAGGGACAGGGTGGGAAAAACTGTTTTTT
TRBJ1-4,TRBV9,NA,many,15,CASSVDQGSGEKLFF,TGTGCCAGCAGCGTTGATCAGGGGTCGGGTGAAAAACTGTTTTTT
TRBJ1-5,TRBV7-3,TRBD1,NA,17,CASSLSRDRRWESPQHF,TGTGCCAGCAGCCTCTCCCGGGACAGGCGGTGGGAATCCCCCCAGCATTTT
TRBJ2-1,TRBV4-1,TRBD2,NA,16,CASSSQGTSGSDEQFF,TGCGCCAGCAGCTCGCAAGGGACTAGCGGCAGCGATGAGCAGTTCTTC
TRBJ1-2,TRBV5-8,NA,NA,12,CASSLELAGYTF,TGTGCCAGCAGCTTGGAGTTAGCTGGCTACACCTTC
TRBJ1-5,TRBV7-9,NA,NA,14,CASSSDRRNRPQHF,TGTGCCAGCAGCTCGGACCGTAGAAATCGGCCCCAGCATTTT
TRBJ2-2,TRBV19,TRBD2,NA,17,CASSILSAGGATGELFF,TGTGCCAGTAGTATCCTCTCAGCGGGGGGAGCCACCGGGGAGCTGTTTTTT
TRBJ1-5,TRBV19,NA,few,14,CASSISSSNQPQHF,TGTGCCAGTAGTATAAGTAGTAGCAATCAGCCCCAGCATTTT
TRBJ2-7,TRBV7-9,TRBD2,NA,14,CASGAGGLPYEQYF,TGTGCCAGCGGGGCGGGGGGGCTGCCCTACGAGCAGTACTTC
TRBJ2-3,TRBV12-2,NA,NA,20,CASRLALTYGATGSTDTQYF,TGTGCAAGTCGCTTAGCGTTGACTTACGGGGCGACGGGTAGCACAGATACGCAGTATTTT
TRBJ2-1,TRBV7-6,TRBD2,NA,15,CASSLASGGANEQFF,TGTGCCAGCAGCTTAGCTAGCGGGGGGGCCAATGAGCAGTTCTTC
TRBJ1-1,TRBV5-6,NA,NA,13,CASSLRLNTEAFF,TGTGCCAGCAGCTTACGACTGAACACTGAAGCTTTCTTT
TRBJ1-2,TRBV19,NA,NA,13,CASRPAVGYGYTF,TGTGCCAGTAGACCCGCAGTGGGCTATGGCTACACCTTC
TRBJ2-1,TRBV19,TRBD2,NA,14,CASKKAGIYNEQFF,TGTGCCAGTAAGAAAGCGGGGATCTACAATGAGCAGTTCTTC
TRBJ1-1,TRBV19,NA,NA,13,CASSMTQFTEAFF,TGTGCCAGTAGTATGACCCAGTTCACTGAAGCTTTCTTT
TRBJ2-3,TRBV11-1,TRBD2,NA,14,CASSLEAGEGTQYF,TGTGCCAGCAGCTTAGAAGCGGGGGAAGGTACGCAGTATTTT
TRBJ1-2,TRBV21-1,NA,NA,14,CASGRVFIVRGYTF,TGTGCCTCCGGCAGGGTTTTTATTGTTAGGGGCTACACCTTC
TRBJ2-1,TRBV30,TRBD2,NA,14,CAWTPGGSLNEQFF,TGTGCCTGGACCCCCGGGGGGTCACTCAATGAGCAGTTCTTC
TRBJ2-5,TRBV3-1/TRBV3-2,TRBD1,NA,15,CASSQRTGGAETQYF,TGTGCCAGCAGCCAACGGACAGGGGGCGCGGAGACCCAGTACTTC
TRBJ2-1,TRBV19,TRBD1,NA,13,CASTRQGAGEQFF,TGTGCCAGTACCAGACAGGGGGCGGGTGAGCAGTTCTTC
TRBJ2-5,TRBV5-1,TRBD2,NA,13,CASSLVGEGTQYF,TGCGCCAGCAGCTTGGTAGGGGAGGGGACCCAGTACTTC
TRBJ2-7,TRBV5-4,NA,few,13,CASSFEDSYEQYF,TGTGCCAGCAGCTTCGAAGATTCCTACGAGCAGTACTTC
TRBJ1-5,TRBV7-2,TRBD1,NA,15,CASSSRTGGDQPQHF,TGTGCCAGCAGCTCCCGGACAGGCGGAGATCAGCCCCAGCATTTT
TRBJ1-5,TRBV28,NA,NA,15,CASITGTVSNQPQHF,TGTGCCAGCATCACCGGGACTGTGAGCAATCAGCCCCAGCATTTT
TRBJ2-3,TRBV5-4,NA,NA,12,CASSFASDTQYF,TGTGCCAGCAGCTTCGCGAGTGATACGCAGTATTTT
TRBJ1-2,TRBV19,NA,once,14,CATRQVPPNYGYTF,TGTGCCACCCGACAGGTCCCTCCTAACTATGGCTACACCTTC
TRBJ2-5,TRBV23-1,NA,NA,16,CASSQSAQGRQETQYF,TGCGCCAGCAGTCAATCTGCCCAGGGCCGACAAGAGACCCAGTACTTC
TRBJ2-3,TRBV11-2,NA,NA,15,CASSSAFAPRDTQYF,TGTGCCAGCAGCTCGGCCTTCGCGCCTCGAGATACGCAGTATTTT